Listed below are T cell receptor beta chains from one sample, sequenced in a study of shared clonotypes between healthy human individuals. Repertoires were generated with immunoSEQ multiplex PCR, while TCRdb's copy carries only in-frame clones and drops some. The data hold some 490,000 clones, with around 80% observed a single time. What was sequenced was PBMCs. All receptors come from a middle-aged woman in good health. Some clones in this sample may be carry-over from other donors' samples. Each CDR3 is given with its conserved first and last residue. Fields, in order: D gene, J gene, V gene, clone size, CDR3 protein, CDR3 DNA. D genes are given only for firm matches. Some rows have no size entry. The others give once, few or many, or a class for an expanded clone.

TRBD1,TRBJ1-4,TRBV18,NA,CASSPGTGDQKLFF,TGTGCCAGCTCACCCGGGACAGGGGATCAAAAACTGTTTTTT
NA,TRBJ2-7,TRBV15,NA,CATSRTREAAYEQYF,TGTGCCACCAGCAGAACGAGGGAGGCCGCCTACGAGCAGTACTTC
NA,TRBJ1-5,TRBV30,NA,CAWSVGGNSNQPQHF,TGTGCCTGGAGTGTGGGGGGGAATAGCAATCAGCCCCAGCATTTT
NA,TRBJ1-2,TRBV5-6,NA,CASSFSGGFDYGYTF,TGTGCCAGCAGCTTCTCCGGGGGCTTCGACTATGGCTACACCTTC
TRBD2,TRBJ2-7,TRBV6-1,NA,CATEMTSGSSYEQYF,TGTGCCACCGAGATGACTAGCGGTTCCTCCTACGAGCAGTACTTC
NA,TRBJ1-1,TRBV18,few,CASSRAGSEAFF,TGTGCCAGCTCACGGGCGGGGTCTGAAGCTTTCTTT
NA,TRBJ2-7,TRBV6-5,NA,CASLGSGYEQYF,TGTGCCAGCTTGGGCTCGGGCTACGAGCAGTACTTC
TRBD2,TRBJ2-1,TRBV11-2,NA,CASSFLAGSSYNEQFF,TGTGCCAGCAGCTTCTTAGCGGGAAGCTCCTACAATGAGCAGTTCTTC
NA,TRBJ1-2,TRBV27,NA,CASSRTGILAFGNGYTF,TGTGCCAGCAGTCGCACAGGGATACTGGCGTTTGGAAATGGCTACACCTTC
NA,TRBJ2-1,TRBV7-9,NA,CASSSNLGGYEQFF,TGTGCCAGCAGCTCGAATCTTGGGGGGTATGAGCAGTTCTTC
NA,TRBJ1-3,TRBV6-9,NA,CASKLQRGRDTIYF,TGTGCCAGCAAGCTACAGCGGGGGCGGGACACCATATATTTT
NA,TRBJ1-2,TRBV7-8,NA,CASSLAYLGGYGYTF,TGTGCCAGCAGCTTAGCGTATCTCGGGGGCTATGGCTACACCTTC
TRBD1,TRBJ2-1,TRBV2,NA,CASSEFGQGGKITYNEQFF,TGTGCCAGCAGTGAATTTGGACAGGGGGGTAAAATCACTTACAATGAGCAGTTCTTC
NA,TRBJ1-2,TRBV29-1,NA,CSTSGGSDGYTF,TGCAGCACCTCCGGGGGTAGTGATGGCTACACCTTC
NA,TRBJ1-1,TRBV6-6,NA,CASSYSCGGPNTEAFF,TGTGCCAGCAGTTACTCGTGCGGAGGACCGAACACTGAGGCTTTCTTT
NA,TRBJ1-1,TRBV7-2,NA,CASSLAGIKLGEAFF,TGTGCCAGCAGCTTAGCAGGGATCAAACTCGGGGAAGCTTTCTTT
NA,TRBJ2-7,TRBV18,NA,CASSPPGRGSYEQYF,TGTGCCAGCTCACCACCCGGCAGGGGCAGCTACGAGCAGTACTTC
TRBD1,TRBJ1-2,TRBV27,NA,CASSLFGQGLRYTF,TGTGCCAGCAGTTTATTCGGACAGGGTCTTCGCTACACCTTC
NA,TRBJ2-1,TRBV19,few,CASSIGGREQFF,TGTGCCAGTAGTATAGGGGGGAGAGAGCAGTTCTTC
TRBD1,TRBJ1-2,TRBV6-5,NA,CASSSGQTLLGYTF,TGTGCCAGCAGTTCGGGACAGACCCTTCTTGGCTACACCTTC
NA,TRBJ1-1,TRBV7-9,NA,CASSHPIRETEAFF,TGCGCCAGCAGCCATCCTATCAGGGAAACTGAAGCTTTCTTT
TRBD1,TRBJ1-1,TRBV27,NA,CASSSGTGMNTEAFF,TGTGCCAGCAGTTCCGGGACAGGAATGAACACTGAAGCTTTCTTT
TRBD2,TRBJ2-5,TRBV7-7,NA,CATTSGSFGKETQYF,TGTGCCACGACTAGCGGGAGTTTCGGAAAGGAGACCCAGTACTTC
NA,TRBJ2-4,TRBV6-1,many,CASSGGWGKLAKNIQYF,TGTGCCAGCAGTGGTGGTTGGGGTAAGCTAGCCAAAAACATTCAGTACTTC
TRBD2,TRBJ2-1,TRBV11-3,NA,CASSAREGPYNEQFF,TGTGCCAGCAGCGCCAGGGAGGGCCCCTACAATGAGCAGTTCTTC
TRBD2,TRBJ2-7,TRBV2,NA,CASSESGLAGGLQGEQYF,TGTGCCAGCAGTGAATCGGGACTAGCGGGAGGGCTTCAGGGCGAGCAGTACTTC
TRBD2,TRBJ2-7,TRBV7-9,NA,CASSLFAGAYEQYF,TGTGCCAGCAGCTTATTTGCGGGAGCCTACGAGCAGTACTTC
NA,TRBJ2-6,TRBV28,NA,CASRSGTSGANVLTF,TGTGCCAGCAGGTCAGGCACCTCTGGGGCCAACGTCCTGACTTTC
TRBD1,TRBJ1-2,TRBV19,NA,CASHRDRPTYAHGYTF,TGTGCCAGCCACCGGGACAGACCTACTTACGCCCATGGCTACACCTTC
NA,TRBJ1-5,TRBV7-2,NA,CASSLVGGNQPQHF,TGTGCCAGCAGCTTAGTGGGGGGCAATCAGCCCCAGCATTTT
NA,TRBJ2-6,TRBV7-2,NA,CASSPRRAGANVLTF,TGTGCCAGCAGCCCGAGGCGGGCTGGGGCCAACGTCCTGACTTTC
TRBD1,TRBJ2-1,TRBV18,NA,CASSPLQTGGGGLDEQFF,TGTGCCAGCTCACCACTGCAAACAGGGGGTGGCGGTCTCGATGAGCAGTTCTTC
NA,TRBJ1-2,TRBV2,NA,CASTPGGGVGDTF,TGTGCCAGCACCCCTGGGGGGGGCGTTGGGGACACCTTC
TRBD2,TRBJ2-3,TRBV7-2,NA,CASSYTGTSGSTDTQYF,TGTGCCAGCAGCTATACCGGGACTAGCGGTAGCACAGATACGCAGTATTTT
NA,TRBJ2-1,TRBV7-9,many,CASSLGLGLDSEQFF,TGTGCCAGCAGCTTAGGGTTGGGCTTAGACAGTGAGCAGTTCTTC
NA,TRBJ2-7,TRBV5-3,NA,CASSLAGRFYEQYF,TGTGCCAGCAGCTTGGCCGGACGGTTCTACGAGCAGTACTTC
NA,TRBJ2-2,TRBV9,NA,CASSVDHTGELFF,TGTGCCAGCAGCGTAGATCACACCGGGGAGCTGTTTTTT
NA,TRBJ2-5,TRBV19,NA,CASRDGVAQETQYF,TGTGCCAGTAGAGACGGGGTTGCCCAAGAGACCCAGTACTTC
TRBD1,TRBJ2-7,TRBV11-2,NA,CASSLGQGPYEQYF,TGTGCCAGCAGCTTAGGACAGGGTCCCTACGAGCAGTACTTC
NA,TRBJ2-1,TRBV5-6,NA,CASTWGDTSYNEQFF,TGTGCCAGCACCTGGGGAGACACCTCCTACAATGAGCAGTTCTTC
NA,TRBJ2-2,TRBV11-2,once,CASSLRGSGDGELFF,TGTGCCAGCAGCTTACGGGGATCCGGGGACGGGGAGCTGTTTTTT
NA,TRBJ2-1,TRBV2,NA,CASSPGPGEQFF,TGTGCCAGCAGTCCTGGACCAGGTGAGCAGTTCTTC
NA,TRBJ1-5,TRBV30,NA,CAWNQGREGQPQHF,TGTGCCTGGAACCAGGGCAGGGAGGGCCAGCCCCAGCATTTT
TRBD1,TRBJ2-3,TRBV10-1,NA,CASSESTGLSTDTQYF,TGCGCCAGCAGTGAGTCGACAGGGCTTAGCACAGATACGCAGTATTTT